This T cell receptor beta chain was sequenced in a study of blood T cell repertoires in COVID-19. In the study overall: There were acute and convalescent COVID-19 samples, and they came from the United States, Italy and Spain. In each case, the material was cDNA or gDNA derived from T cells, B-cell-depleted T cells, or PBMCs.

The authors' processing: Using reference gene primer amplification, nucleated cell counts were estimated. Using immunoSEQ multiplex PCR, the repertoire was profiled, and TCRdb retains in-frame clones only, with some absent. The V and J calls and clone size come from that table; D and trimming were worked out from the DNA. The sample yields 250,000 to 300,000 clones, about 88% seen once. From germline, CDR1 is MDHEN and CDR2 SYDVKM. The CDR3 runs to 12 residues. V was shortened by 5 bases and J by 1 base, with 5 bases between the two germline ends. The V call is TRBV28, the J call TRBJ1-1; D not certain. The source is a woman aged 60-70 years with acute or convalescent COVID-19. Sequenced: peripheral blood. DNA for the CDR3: TGTGCCAGCAGTCCCCAGAACACTGAAGCTTTCTTT. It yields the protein CASSPQNTEAFF.